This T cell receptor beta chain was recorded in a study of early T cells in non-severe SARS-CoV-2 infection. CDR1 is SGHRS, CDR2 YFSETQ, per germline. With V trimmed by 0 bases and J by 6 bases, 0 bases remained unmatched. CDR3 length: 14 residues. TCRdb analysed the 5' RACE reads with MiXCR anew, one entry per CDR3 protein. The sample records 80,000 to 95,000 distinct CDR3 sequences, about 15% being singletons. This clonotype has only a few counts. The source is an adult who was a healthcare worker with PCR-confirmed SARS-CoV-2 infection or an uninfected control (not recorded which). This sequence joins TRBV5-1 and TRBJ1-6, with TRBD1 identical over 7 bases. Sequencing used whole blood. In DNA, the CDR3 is TGCGCCAGCAGCTTGGACAGGGGTAATTCACCCCTCCACTTT. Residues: CASSLDRGNSPLHF.